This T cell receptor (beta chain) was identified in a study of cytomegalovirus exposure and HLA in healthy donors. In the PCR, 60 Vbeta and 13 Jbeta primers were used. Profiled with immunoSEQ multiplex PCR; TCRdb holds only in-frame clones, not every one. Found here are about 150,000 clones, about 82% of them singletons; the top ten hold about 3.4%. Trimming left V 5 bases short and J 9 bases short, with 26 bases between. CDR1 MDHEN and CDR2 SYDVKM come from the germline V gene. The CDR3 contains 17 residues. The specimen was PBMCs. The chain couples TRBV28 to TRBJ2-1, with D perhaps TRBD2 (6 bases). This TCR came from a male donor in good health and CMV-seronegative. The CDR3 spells CASSGDRDSQHGGEQFF. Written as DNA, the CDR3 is TGTGCCAGCAGTGGGGACCGGGACTCGCAACATGGGGGTGAGCAGTTCTTC.